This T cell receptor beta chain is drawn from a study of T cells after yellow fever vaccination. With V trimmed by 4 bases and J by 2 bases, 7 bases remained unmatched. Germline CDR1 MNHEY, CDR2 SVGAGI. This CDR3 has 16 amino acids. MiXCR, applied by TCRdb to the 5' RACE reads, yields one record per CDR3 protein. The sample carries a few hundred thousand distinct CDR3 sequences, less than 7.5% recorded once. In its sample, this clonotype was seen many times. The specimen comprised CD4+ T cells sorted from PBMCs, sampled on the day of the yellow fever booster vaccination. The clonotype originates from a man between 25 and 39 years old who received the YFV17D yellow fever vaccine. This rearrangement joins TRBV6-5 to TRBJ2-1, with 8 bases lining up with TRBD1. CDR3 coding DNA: TGTGCCAGCAGTTCCACAAGGACAGGGACCTACAATGAGCAGTTCTTC. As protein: CASSSTRTGTYNEQFF.